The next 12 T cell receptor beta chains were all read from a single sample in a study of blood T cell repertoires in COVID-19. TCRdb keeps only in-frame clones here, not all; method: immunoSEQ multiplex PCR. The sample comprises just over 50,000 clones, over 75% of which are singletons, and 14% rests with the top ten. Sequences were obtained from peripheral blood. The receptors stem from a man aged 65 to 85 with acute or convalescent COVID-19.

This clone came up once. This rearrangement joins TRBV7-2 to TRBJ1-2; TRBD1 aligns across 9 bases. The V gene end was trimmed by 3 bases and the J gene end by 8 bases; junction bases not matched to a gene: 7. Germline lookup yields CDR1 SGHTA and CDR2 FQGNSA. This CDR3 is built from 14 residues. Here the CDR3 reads CASSFDRGKRGYTF. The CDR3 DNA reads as TGTGCCAGCAGCTTCGACAGGGGGAAGCGGGGCTACACCTTC. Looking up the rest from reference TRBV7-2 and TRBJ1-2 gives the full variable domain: GAGVSQSPSNKVTEKGKDVELRCDPISGHTALYWYRQSLGQGLEFLIYFQGNSAPDKSGLPSDRFSAERTGGSVSTLTIQRTQQEDSAVYLCASSFDRGKRGYTFGSGTRLTVV.

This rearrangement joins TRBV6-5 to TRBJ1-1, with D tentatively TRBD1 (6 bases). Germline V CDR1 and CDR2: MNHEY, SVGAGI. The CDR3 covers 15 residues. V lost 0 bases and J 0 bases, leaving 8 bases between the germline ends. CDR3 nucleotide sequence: TGTGCCAGCAGTTACTCGGGGACAATGAACACTGAAGCTTTCTTT. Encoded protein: CASSYSGTMNTEAFF.

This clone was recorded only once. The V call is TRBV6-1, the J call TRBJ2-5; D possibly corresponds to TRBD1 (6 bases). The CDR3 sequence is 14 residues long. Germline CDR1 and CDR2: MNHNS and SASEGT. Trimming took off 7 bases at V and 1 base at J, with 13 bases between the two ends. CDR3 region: CASIWTATQETQYF. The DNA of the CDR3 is TGTGCCAGCATCTGGACAGCCACCCAAGAGACCCAGTACTTC.

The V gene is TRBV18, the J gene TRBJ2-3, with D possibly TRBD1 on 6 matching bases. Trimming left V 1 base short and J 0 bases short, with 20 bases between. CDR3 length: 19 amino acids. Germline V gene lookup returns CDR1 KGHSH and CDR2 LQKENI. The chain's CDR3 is CASSPLPGATGTSTDTQYF. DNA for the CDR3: TGTGCCAGCTCACCACTTCCAGGGGCGACAGGTACTAGCACAGATACGCAGTATTTT.

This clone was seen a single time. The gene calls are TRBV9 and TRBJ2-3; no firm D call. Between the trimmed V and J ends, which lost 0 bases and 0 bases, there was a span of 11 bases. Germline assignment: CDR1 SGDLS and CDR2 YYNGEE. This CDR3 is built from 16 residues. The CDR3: CASSVGAAFSTDTQYF. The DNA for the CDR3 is TGTGCCAGCAGCGTAGGGGCTGCCTTTAGCACAGATACGCAGTATTTT. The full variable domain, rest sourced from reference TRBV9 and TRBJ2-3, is DSGVTQTPKHLITATGQRVTLRCSPRSGDLSVYWYQQSLDQGLQFLIQYYNGEERAKGNILERFSAQQFPDLHSELNLSSLELGDSALYFCASSVGAAFSTDTQYFGPGTRLTVL.

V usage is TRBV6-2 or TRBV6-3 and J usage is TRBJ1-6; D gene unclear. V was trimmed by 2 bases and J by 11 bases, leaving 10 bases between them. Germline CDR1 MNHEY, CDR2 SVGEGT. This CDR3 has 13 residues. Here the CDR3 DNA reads TGTGCCAGCAGTTACACGGTAATGGCACCCCTCCACTTT. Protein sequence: CASSYTVMAPLHF.

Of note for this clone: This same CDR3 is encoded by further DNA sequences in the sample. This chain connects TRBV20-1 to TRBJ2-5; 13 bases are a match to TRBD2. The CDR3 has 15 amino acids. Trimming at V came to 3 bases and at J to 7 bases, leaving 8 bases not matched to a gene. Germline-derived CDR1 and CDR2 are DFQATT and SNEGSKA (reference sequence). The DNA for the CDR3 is TGCAGTGCTAGTACTAGCGGGGGGGCGGGGGGGACCCAGTACTTC. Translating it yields CSASTSGGAGGTQYF.

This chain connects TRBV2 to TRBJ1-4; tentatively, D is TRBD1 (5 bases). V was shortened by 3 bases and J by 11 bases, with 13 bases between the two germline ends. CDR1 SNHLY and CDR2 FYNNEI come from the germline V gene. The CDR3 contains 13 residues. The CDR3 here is CASSDRREGKLFF. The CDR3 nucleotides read TGTGCCAGCAGTGACAGGAGGGAGGGGAAACTGTTTTTT.

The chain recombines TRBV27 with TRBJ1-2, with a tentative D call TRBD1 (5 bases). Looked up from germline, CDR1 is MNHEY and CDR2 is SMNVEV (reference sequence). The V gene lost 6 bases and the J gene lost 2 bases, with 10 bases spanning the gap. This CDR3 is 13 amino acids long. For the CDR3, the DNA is TGTGCCAGCAGGTTGAGACAGAACTATGGCTACACCTTC. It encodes CASRLRQNYGYTF.

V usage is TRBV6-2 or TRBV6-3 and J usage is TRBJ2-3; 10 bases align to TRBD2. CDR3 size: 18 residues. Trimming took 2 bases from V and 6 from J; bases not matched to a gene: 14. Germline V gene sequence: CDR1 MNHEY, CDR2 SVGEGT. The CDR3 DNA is TGTGCCAGCAGTTACGAGTTAGCGGGGGGAACCACCCATGATACGCAGTATTTT. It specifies CASSYELAGGTTHDTQYF.

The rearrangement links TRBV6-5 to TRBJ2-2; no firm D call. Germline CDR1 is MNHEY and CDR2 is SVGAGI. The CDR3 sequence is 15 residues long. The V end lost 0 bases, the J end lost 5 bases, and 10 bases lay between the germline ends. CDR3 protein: CASSYSSVYTGELFF. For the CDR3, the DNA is TGTGCCAGCAGTTACTCGAGTGTTTATACCGGGGAGCTGTTTTTT.

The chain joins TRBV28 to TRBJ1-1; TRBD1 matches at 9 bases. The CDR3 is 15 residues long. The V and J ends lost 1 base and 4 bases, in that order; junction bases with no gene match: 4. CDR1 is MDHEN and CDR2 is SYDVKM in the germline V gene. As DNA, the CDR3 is TGTGCCAGCAGTTTATTGGGACAGGGATCCACTGAAGCTTTCTTT. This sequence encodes CASSLLGQGSTEAFF.